This record concerns one TCR beta chain sequence. The data were taken from a study of CD8+CD57+ T cells in acquired aplastic anemia. Germline values: CDR1 SEHNR, CDR2 FQNEAQ (reference sequence). This CDR3 is built from 14 residues. The ends lost 7 bases at V and 1 base at J; junction bases unmatched: 5. Genomic DNA served as template for TCR beta VDJ and CDR3 profiling. Using its own MiXCR run on the reads, TCRdb lists one record per CDR3 protein. The sample has 200,000 or so distinct CDR3 sequences; under 70% are singletons. Material for sequencing was sorted CD4+, CD8+, or CD8+CD57+ T cells (not recorded which) from PBMCs. This TCR derives from a human donor with severe aplastic anemia or a healthy control (not recorded which). V usage is TRBV7-9 and J usage is TRBJ2-3; TRBD1 aligns across 7 bases. CDR3 in DNA: TGTGCCAGCACCACAGGGGCGGGCACAGATACGCAGTATTTT. This sequence encodes CASTTGAGTDTQYF.